The sequence of this T cell receptor (beta chain) was determined in a study of OX40 agonist ivuxolimab in advanced cancers. V lost 5 bases, J lost 2 bases, and 15 bases lay in between. Germline V gives CDR1 MDHEN, CDR2 SYDVKM. The CDR3 contains 15 residues. Here immunoSEQ multiplex PCR was the method, and the copy in TCRdb shows in-frame clones only, minus some. The table records 80,000 or so clones, roughly 91% of them present only once. This clone has only one observation. The sample consisted of CD4+ or CD8+ T cells sorted from blood, taken in a trial of the OX40 agonist ivuxolimab. The clonotype originates from an adult with an advanced solid tumor such as melanoma, head and neck, liver or kidney cancer. The chain is built from TRBV28 and TRBJ2-5; D is possibly TRBD1 or TRBD2 (5 bases each). This CDR3 reads CASSLPGARQETQYF. The CDR3 DNA reads as TGTGCCAGCAGTCTCCCCGGGGCCCGTCAAGAGACCCAGTACTTC.